These T cell receptor beta chains were read from a single sample in a study of T cell responses to AZD1222 COVID-19 vaccine. Some clones are missing from TCRdb's copy, which holds only in-frame ones; the method was immunoSEQ multiplex PCR. The table has about 130,000 clones, 84% seen once. The source material was peripheral blood, sampled on day 0 of AZD1222 vaccination. The source of these receptors is an adult in good health. CDR3s include the opening cysteine and the closing phenylalanine or tryptophan. Each record gives: clone size, V gene, D gene, J gene, CDR3 protein, CDR3 DNA. D genes are given only for firm matches. Size is omitted from some rows. Given values are once, few, many or a class for expanded clones.

.	TRBV7-3	.	TRBJ1-1	CASSPKGGLNTEAFF	TGTGCCAGCAGCCCCAAAGGGGGACTAAACACTGAAGCTTTCTTT
.	TRBV5-1	.	TRBJ1-6	CASSLSHPFNSPLHF	TGCGCCAGCAGCTTGTCTCACCCCTTTAATTCACCCCTCCACTTT
.	TRBV27	.	TRBJ1-6	CASSWSQNNSPLHF	TGTGCCAGCAGTTGGAGTCAGAATAATTCACCCCTCCACTTT
.	TRBV29-1	.	TRBJ1-1	CSVGGLGEAFF	TGCAGCGTTGGGGGGCTCGGTGAAGCTTTCTTT
.	TRBV7-3	.	TRBJ1-6	CASSLRGLPYNSPLHF	TGTGCCAGCAGCTTACGCGGGTTACCCTATAATTCACCCCTCCACTTT
.	TRBV5-4	.	TRBJ2-1	CASSSSGLSYNEQFF	TGTGCCAGCAGCTCGTCCGGGCTGTCCTACAATGAGCAGTTCTTC
.	TRBV28	TRBD1	TRBJ2-3	CASSLGQGSRADTQYF	TGTGCCAGCAGTTTAGGACAGGGTAGCCGGGCAGATACGCAGTATTTT
medium-sized	TRBV7-6	.	TRBJ1-1	CASSLGVSGNTEAFF	TGTGCCAGCAGCTTAGGAGTTTCCGGGAACACTGAAGCTTTCTTT
.	TRBV6-5	.	TRBJ2-2	CASSYSAFTGELFF	TGTGCCAGCAGTTACTCGGCCTTCACCGGGGAGCTGTTTTTT
.	TRBV11-2	.	TRBJ1-2	CASKLVYGYTF	TGTGCCAGCAAGCTGGTCTATGGCTACACCTTC
.	TRBV5-4	.	TRBJ1-2	CASSFGSRENGYTF	TGTGCCAGCAGCTTTGGTTCCAGGGAGAACGGCTACACCTTC
.	TRBV6-5	.	TRBJ2-5	CASMVRGYQETQYF	TGTGCCAGCATGGTGAGGGGGTACCAAGAGACCCAGTACTTC